The 16 T cell receptor beta chains in this list originate from one sample, sequenced in a study of neoadjuvant anti-PD-1 for oral cavity cancer. Measured with immunoSEQ multiplex PCR; TCRdb has only the in-frame clones, and not every one. Among around 81,000 clones, about 80% were seen once, and the ten largest hold about 3.4%. The material was PBMCs, obtained before nivolumab (anti-PD-1) treatment. These receptors were taken from a person aged 35-80 years with oral cavity squamous cell carcinoma.

V and J are TRBV6-1 and TRBJ1-6, with a weak D call TRBD1 (5 bases). Germline V gene data show CDR1 as MNHNS and CDR2 as SASEGT. Deletions cut 4 bases from V and 7 bases from J, with 14 bases between. This CDR3 contains 15 residues. The CDR3 region is CASSGTGTGNSPLHF. DNA of the CDR3: TGTGCCAGCAGTGGTACCGGGACGGGGAATTCACCCCTCCACTTT.

This clone came up a few times. This chain links TRBV4-1 with TRBJ2-5; D is perhaps TRBD1 (6 bases). This CDR3 is 14 amino acids long. The ends were cut back, 2 bases at V and 5 bases at J, with 12 bases in the middle. CDR1 is MGHRA, CDR2 YSYEKL, per germline. The CDR3 loop is CASSQIGGGETQYF. The CDR3 nucleotides read TGCGCCAGCAGCCAAATAGGGGGTGGGGAGACCCAGTACTTC.

This chain uses TRBV6-5 with TRBJ2-7; possibly TRBD1 for D (6 bases). Germline assignment: CDR1 MNHEY and CDR2 SVGAGI. This CDR3 region has 13 residues. Trimming pared 2 bases from V and 8 bases from J, leaving 13 bases between. The CDR3 nucleotides are TGTGCCAGCAGTTACAAAGGACAGTCCCAGCAGTACTTC. Translation gives CASSYKGQSQQYF.

This rearrangement joins TRBV7-8 to TRBJ1-2; 10 positions agree with TRBD1. Germline assignment: CDR1 SGHVS and CDR2 FQNEAQ. The length of the CDR3 is 21 residues. V gave up 2 bases and J gave up 5 bases; unmatched junction bases: 23. As DNA, the CDR3 is TGTGCCAGCAGCTTATTCTCGGGGACAGGGGAGGGTGCCGGGGTCGGGTATGGCTACACCTTC. Translated: CASSLFSGTGEGAGVGYGYTF.

The chain combines TRBV30 with TRBJ1-1; D is uncertain. The CDR3 has 12 residues. The germline gives CDR1 GTSNPN, CDR2 SVGIG (reference sequence). Trimming removed 2 bases at V and 0 bases at J, with 4 bases between. This chain's CDR3 is CAWSQLNTEAFF. The CDR3 DNA sequence: TGTGCCTGGAGTCAGCTGAACACTGAAGCTTTCTTT.

V gene TRBV7-6 combines with J gene TRBJ2-1, with D maybe TRBD2 (7 bases). The germline V gene encodes CDR1 SGHVS and CDR2 FNYEAQ. The length of the CDR3 is 16 residues. The germline V and J ends were trimmed by 5 bases and 6 bases, with 20 bases remaining between them. CDR3 amino acids: CASSLGGPERGNEQFF. As DNA, the CDR3 is TGTGCCAGCAGCCTGGGGGGGCCCGAGAGGGGCAATGAGCAGTTCTTC.

In this sample, this clone turned up once. V and J are TRBV30 and TRBJ1-1; 9 positions agree with TRBD1. Unmatched junction bases numbered 6, after V lost 5 bases and J lost 5 bases. Germline CDR1 is GTSNPN and CDR2 is SVGIG (reference sequence). CDR3 size: 13 residues. DNA for the CDR3: TGTGCCTGGGGGACAGGGATGGATACTGAAGCTTTCTTT. Its protein is CAWGTGMDTEAFF.

This chain uses TRBV30 with TRBJ2-4, with 10 nucleotides matching TRBD2. Germline assignment: CDR1 GTSNPN and CDR2 SVGIG (reference sequence). V trimming: 2 bases; J trimming: 8 bases; junction bases outside the gene matches: 12. This CDR3 is 16 amino acids long. As DNA, the CDR3 is TGTGCCTGGAGTTGGGAGGCTAGCGGGAGCAATTACATTCAGTACTTC. Translating gives CAWSWEASGSNYIQYF.

The chain couples TRBV28 to TRBJ1-5, with D uncertain. Germline loops: CDR1 MDHEN, CDR2 SYDVKM. CDR3 length: 14 amino acids. Trimming shortened V by 2 bases and J by 6 bases, and 11 bases separated the two germline ends. The DNA for the CDR3 is TGTGCCAGCAGTTTAATAGCGGGTGGTCAGCCCCAGCATTTT. It encodes CASSLIAGGQPQHF.

The CDR3: CASSELGQTEAFF. The CDR3 DNA sequence: TGCGCCAGCAGTGAGTTAGGGCAAACTGAAGCTTTCTTT. V usage is TRBV10-2 and J usage is TRBJ1-1, with D hard to call. Germline CDR1 reads WSHSY; CDR2 reads SAAADI. CDR3 length equals 13 residues. The ends were cut back, 1 base at V and 5 bases at J, with 8 bases in the middle.

This chain connects TRBV6-5 to TRBJ1-2; unclear D gene. Germline assignment: CDR1 MNHEY and CDR2 SVGAGI. The V end lost 5 bases, the J end lost 6 bases, and 13 bases lay between the germline ends. The CDR3 runs to 13 residues. CDR3 sequence (DNA): TGTGCCAGCAGTACTGGCTCTGGGGATGGCTACACCTTC. It specifies CASSTGSGDGYTF.

This chain connects TRBV4-1 to TRBJ2-3, with D perhaps given as TRBD1 or TRBD2 (5 bases each). Germline V gene data show CDR1 as MGHRA and CDR2 as YSYEKL. The CDR3 loop spans 14 amino acids. Trimming shortened V by 7 bases and J by 4 bases, and 15 bases separated the two germline ends. The CDR3 region is CASNGGRWADTQYF. The DNA for the CDR3 is TGCGCCAGCAATGGGGGACGGTGGGCAGATACGCAGTATTTT.

The rearrangement uses TRBV9 and TRBJ2-3; TRBD2 matches at 8 bases. After removal of 3 bases from V and 0 bases from J, the junction contained 3 bases not matched to a gene. The CDR3 runs to 15 residues. Germline CDR1 reads SGDLS; CDR2 reads YYNGEE. The CDR3 loop reads CASSGSGVSTDTQYF. The CDR3, as DNA: TGTGCCAGCAGCGGTAGCGGGGTTAGCACAGATACGCAGTATTTT.

The chain employs TRBV2 and TRBJ2-2; D is undetermined. V lost 1 base to trimming and J lost 6 bases, with 12 bases between them. The length of the CDR3 is 15 residues. Germline V lookup: CDR1 SNHLY, CDR2 FYNNEI. CDR3 sequence (DNA): TGTGCCAGCAGTGAAGGGGTAATTGGGGCCGGGGAGCTGTTTTTT. Amino acid sequence: CASSEGVIGAGELFF.

This clone was detected only a few times. The identical CDR3 is also encoded by other nucleotide sequences in the sample. The chain employs TRBV28 and TRBJ2-5, with 7 bases fitting TRBD1. Trimming took 6 bases from V and 1 from J; bases not matched to a gene: 5. The germline gives CDR1 MDHEN, CDR2 SYDVKM. CDR3 size: 14 residues. CDR3 amino acids: CASSRDRVQETQYF. The CDR3 DNA follows: TGTGCCAGCAGCCGCGACAGGGTCCAAGAGACCCAGTACTTC.

The rearrangement joins TRBV4-2 to TRBJ1-5, with D possibly TRBD1 on 5 matching bases. Per germline, CDR1 LGHNA and CDR2 YNFKEQ. The CDR3 extends over 15 amino acids. V was cut by 4 bases and J by 5 bases, with 15 bases left in between. CDR3 sequence (DNA): TGTGCCAGCAGCCCCCGGGGGAGTTGGGATCAGCCCCAGCATTTT. Encoded protein: CASSPRGSWDQPQHF.